Below are 17 T cell receptor beta chains sequenced from a single sample in a study of Ad26.COV2.S vaccination and SARS-CoV-2 variants. The data were produced by immunoSEQ multiplex PCR, yet TCRdb's version contains in-frame clones alone and is incomplete. The profile shows about 410,000 clones, 80% to 95% of them singletons. The treatment denotes: about 20 received Ad26.COV2.S at low or high dose, single or two shots; 5 received placebo; per-sample allocation not given. Sampling was done on day 63 after the first vaccine or placebo injection. The material was peripheral blood, obtained in a trial of Ad26.COV2.S vaccine versus placebo. Receptor source: a person between 18 and 59 years old who received the Ad26.COV2.S COVID-19 vaccine or a placebo.

This chain joins TRBV6-5 and TRBJ2-2; 7 bases are shared with TRBD1. Germline V gene sequence: CDR1 MNHEY, CDR2 SVGAGI. The CDR3 covers 15 residues. J was trimmed by 6 bases and V by 0 bases; bases with no gene match: 4. CDR3 coding DNA: TGTGCCAGCAGTTACTCGACAGGGTGGGCCGGGGAGCTGTTTTTT. Residues: CASSYSTGWAGELFF.

This rearrangement joins TRBV3-1 (or the pseudogene TRBV3-2) to TRBJ2-2; 10 bases line up with TRBD2. The CDR3 totals 16 residues. The V gene end was trimmed by 5 bases and the J gene end by 6 bases; junction bases not matched to a gene: 9. The germline V gene encodes CDR1 LGHDT and CDR2 YNNKEL (reference sequence). The CDR3: CASSSSGGASPGELFF. CDR3 bases: TGTGCCAGCAGCTCAAGCGGGGGGGCTTCCCCCGGGGAGCTGTTTTTT.

The chain is built from TRBV11-3 and TRBJ2-7; D not resolved. CDR1 and CDR2 from the germline V gene are SGHNT and YENEEA. The CDR3 is made up of 13 amino acids. Trimming shortened V by 5 bases and J by 7 bases, and 15 bases separated the two germline ends. The DNA for the CDR3 is TGTGCCAGCAGCCCATCATCGCGCGCGGAGCAGTACTTC. Its translation is CASSPSSRAEQYF.

The V gene is TRBV7-2, the J gene TRBJ2-6, with D maybe TRBD1 (6 bases). This CDR3 is 19 amino acids long. The V gene's germline CDR1 is SGHTA and CDR2 FQGNSA. Deletions cut 2 bases from V and 2 bases from J, with 19 bases between. CDR3 sequence reads: CASSLRPQGLVAGANVLTF. In DNA form, the CDR3 reads TGTGCCAGCAGCTTACGTCCACAGGGATTAGTAGCTGGGGCCAACGTCCTGACTTTC. Based on the CDR3 plus reference TRBV7-2 and TRBJ2-6, the full variable domain is GAGVSQSPSNKVTEKGKDVELRCDPISGHTALYWYRQSLGQGLEFLIYFQGNSAPDKSGLPSDRFSAERTGGSVSTLTIQRTQQEDSAVYLCASSLRPQGLVAGANVLTFGAGSRLTVL.

This chain joins TRBV3-1 (or the pseudogene TRBV3-2) and TRBJ2-3; D possibly corresponds to TRBD2 (7 bases). CDR1 and CDR2 from the germline V gene are LGHDT and YNNKEL (reference sequence). The CDR3 extends over 18 amino acids. The V and J ends lost 3 bases and 1 base respectively, with 20 bases between them. This chain's CDR3 is CASSQVQGRGRRTDTQYF. CDR3 sequence (DNA): TGTGCCAGCAGCCAGGTTCAGGGGCGGGGGCGTCGCACAGATACGCAGTATTTT.

The genes are TRBV19 and TRBJ1-5; maybe TRBD1 (6 bases). The CDR3 length is 16 residues. V was trimmed by 0 bases and J by 7 bases, leaving 16 bases between them. The germline V gene has CDR1 LNHDA and CDR2 SQIVND (reference sequence). Here the CDR3 DNA reads TGTGCCAGTAGTATAGATACCTGGGGGCGCGGGCAGCCCCAGCATTTT. Protein sequence: CASSIDTWGRGQPQHF.

This clone qualifies as medium-sized. This chain links TRBV24-1 with TRBJ1-1, with D possibly matching TRBD1 (5 bases). Deletions cut 4 bases from V and 1 base from J, with 15 bases between. CDR1 and CDR2 (germline): KGHDR, SFDVKD. This CDR3 has 16 amino acids. CDR3 bases: TGTGCCACCAGTGACTCGGGCCCAGGGAGGAACACTGAAGCTTTCTTT. Translating it yields CATSDSGPGRNTEAFF.

This chain joins TRBV6-6 and TRBJ2-3, with TRBD2 identical over 10 bases. J lost 2 bases, V lost 5 bases, and 4 bases had no gene match. The CDR3 is 15 residues long. Germline V gene lookup returns CDR1 MNHNY and CDR2 SVGAGI (reference sequence). DNA of the CDR3: TGTGCCAGCAGTCACGGACTAGCGGTCACAGATACGCAGTATTTT. It is translated as CASSHGLAVTDTQYF.

The chain recombines TRBV6-2 or TRBV6-3 with TRBJ2-7, with 8 positions matching TRBD2. V lost 4 bases, J lost 0 bases, and 20 bases stayed unmatched. CDR3 size: 20 residues. Germline loops: CDR1 MNHEY, CDR2 SVGEGT. CDR3: CASSSIKPSGQRGNSYEQYF. CDR3 nucleotides: TGTGCCAGCAGTTCCATAAAACCCTCAGGACAGCGGGGGAACTCCTACGAGCAGTACTTC.

The chain recombines TRBV9 with TRBJ2-4; a possible D gene is TRBD2 (5 bases). Trimming pared 4 bases from V and 6 bases from J, leaving 20 bases between. Germline CDR1 reads SGDLS; CDR2 reads YYNGEE. This CDR3 has 16 amino acids. DNA for the CDR3: TGTGCCAGCAGCCCGACGGACGGGAATTTGAGAAACATTCAGTACTTC. Translating gives CASSPTDGNLRNIQYF. Based on the CDR3 plus reference TRBV9 and TRBJ2-4, the full variable domain is DSGVTQTPKHLITATGQRVTLRCSPRSGDLSVYWYQQSLDQGLQFLIQYYNGEERAKGNILERFSAQQFPDLHSELNLSSLELGDSALYFCASSPTDGNLRNIQYFGAGTRLSVL.

The chain is built from TRBV27 and TRBJ1-4; tentatively, D is TRBD1 (5 bases). The germline V and J ends were trimmed by 3 bases and 2 bases, with 7 bases remaining between them. This CDR3 comprises 14 residues. Germline V gene sequence: CDR1 MNHEY, CDR2 SMNVEV (reference sequence). CDR3 in amino acids: CASSFRGTNEKLFF. Here the CDR3 DNA reads TGTGCCAGCAGTTTTCGGGGGACTAATGAAAAACTGTTTTTT.

The CDR3 region has the DNA TGTGCCAGCAGCTTAGAATCAGCATTGTTCGGACAGTCGGACTACGAGCAGTACTTC. Residues: CASSLESALFGQSDYEQYF. The chain carries TRBV7-6 and TRBJ2-7; possible D gene TRBD1, 6 bases. The CDR3 sequence is 19 residues long. Germline assignment: CDR1 SGHVS and CDR2 FNYEAQ. With 1 base removed from V and 3 bases from J, the gap between germline ends came to 25 bases.

The chain is built from TRBV9 and TRBJ2-2; TRBD1 is a possible D gene (6 bases). The CDR3 runs 14 residues. V gave up 3 bases and J gave up 4 bases, with 10 bases separating them. Germline CDR1 reads SGDLS; CDR2 reads YYNGEE. The CDR3 bases are TGTGCCAGCAGCGAGACAGGACTCACCGGGGAGCTGTTTTTT. It specifies CASSETGLTGELFF.

The chain links TRBV5-5 to TRBJ2-1, with 7 bases lining up with TRBD2. CDR3 length equals 15 residues. V was clipped by 6 bases and J by 7 bases; unmatched bases: 13. In germline, CDR1 is SGHKS, CDR2 YYEKEE (reference sequence). As DNA, the CDR3 is TGTGCCAGCAACCCTCAGCAACGGGGGGTTAATGAGCAGTTCTTC. This gives the protein CASNPQQRGVNEQFF.

The chain combines TRBV7-7 with TRBJ2-5; TRBD2 matches 11 bases. Germline V gene lookup returns CDR1 SSHAT and CDR2 FNYEAQ (reference sequence). Trimming cost V 5 bases and J 5 bases; bases outside gene matches: 7. The CDR3 has 15 amino acids. DNA for the CDR3: TGTGCCAGCAGCGGTACTAGCGGGGGTGGGGAGACCCAGTACTTC. This translates into CASSGTSGGGETQYF.

The chain couples TRBV29-1 to TRBJ1-2; 7 bases align to TRBD1. This CDR3 contains 17 residues. V was clipped by 0 bases and J by 2 bases; unmatched bases: 12. Germline-derived CDR1 and CDR2 are SQVTM and ANQGSEA. The DNA for the CDR3 is TGCAGCGTTGAAGATCTACGCGCAGGGGGGGGGAACTATGGCTACACCTTC. Its translation is CSVEDLRAGGGNYGYTF.

This chain uses TRBV4-3 with TRBJ2-7; D is unclear. Germline values: CDR1 LGHNA, CDR2 YSLEER. The CDR3 contains 16 residues. Trimming stripped 0 bases from V and 4 bases from J, with 16 bases between. The CDR3 is CASSQEVWGHLYEQYF. The DNA of the CDR3 is TGCGCCAGCAGCCAAGAGGTGTGGGGTCACCTTTACGAGCAGTACTTC.